These 2 T cell receptor beta chains were all obtained from the same sample, sequenced in a study of T cell responses to AZD1222 COVID-19 vaccine (dated by TCRdb to about 2021). Preparation of the library involved the immunoSEQ multiplex PCR assay. TCRdb retrieved this table from immuneACCESS and kept in-frame rearrangements only. Not all clones are present; in checked studies, unresolved V genes account for under half, and no reason is known for the remainder. Counted in this sample were about 97,000 clones; around 89% of them appeared once. Under 8.5% of the sample goes to the ten largest clones. Read against the paper, the sample's time point label means: baseline before first vaccination. Sequenced material: peripheral blood, taken on day 0 of AZD1222 vaccination. These TCRs come from an adult in good health.

J is TRBJ1-1 and V is TRBV5-1, with D maybe TRBD1 (5 bases). Deletions cut 4 bases from V and 0 bases from J, with 13 bases between. CDR1 and CDR2 (germline): SGHRS, YFSETQ. The CDR3 sequence is 15 residues long. Written as DNA, the CDR3 is TGCGCCAGCAGCCCAGAGACAGATATGAACACTGAAGCTTTCTTT. This gives the protein CASSPETDMNTEAFF.

CDR3 residues: CAISDRAAVQPQHF. CDR3 coding DNA: TGTGCCATCAGTGACAGGGCGGCGGTTCAGCCCCAGCATTTT. V usage is TRBV10-3 and J usage is TRBJ1-5; D is perhaps TRBD1 (5 bases). Germline V CDR1 and CDR2: ENHRY, SYGVKD. V gave up 3 bases and J gave up 6 bases, with 12 bases separating them. There are 14 residues in the CDR3.